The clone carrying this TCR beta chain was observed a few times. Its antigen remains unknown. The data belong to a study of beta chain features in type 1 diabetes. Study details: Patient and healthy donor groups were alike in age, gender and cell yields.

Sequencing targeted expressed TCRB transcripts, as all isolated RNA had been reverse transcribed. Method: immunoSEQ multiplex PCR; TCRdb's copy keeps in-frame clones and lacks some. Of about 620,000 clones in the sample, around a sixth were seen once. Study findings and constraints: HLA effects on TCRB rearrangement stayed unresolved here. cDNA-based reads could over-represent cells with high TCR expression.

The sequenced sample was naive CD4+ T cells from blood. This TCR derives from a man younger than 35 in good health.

CDR3 amino acids: CASSPGQGYNQPQHF. The DNA of the CDR3 is TGTGCCAGCAGCCCGGGACAGGGGTACAATCAGCCCCAGCATTTT. The chain has TRBV7-9 and TRBJ1-5; TRBD1 matches 10 bases. The junction had 4 bases not matched to a gene; V was cut back by 5 bases and J by 3 bases. Germline CDR1 and CDR2: SEHNR and FQNEAQ (reference sequence). The CDR3 sequence is 15 residues long.